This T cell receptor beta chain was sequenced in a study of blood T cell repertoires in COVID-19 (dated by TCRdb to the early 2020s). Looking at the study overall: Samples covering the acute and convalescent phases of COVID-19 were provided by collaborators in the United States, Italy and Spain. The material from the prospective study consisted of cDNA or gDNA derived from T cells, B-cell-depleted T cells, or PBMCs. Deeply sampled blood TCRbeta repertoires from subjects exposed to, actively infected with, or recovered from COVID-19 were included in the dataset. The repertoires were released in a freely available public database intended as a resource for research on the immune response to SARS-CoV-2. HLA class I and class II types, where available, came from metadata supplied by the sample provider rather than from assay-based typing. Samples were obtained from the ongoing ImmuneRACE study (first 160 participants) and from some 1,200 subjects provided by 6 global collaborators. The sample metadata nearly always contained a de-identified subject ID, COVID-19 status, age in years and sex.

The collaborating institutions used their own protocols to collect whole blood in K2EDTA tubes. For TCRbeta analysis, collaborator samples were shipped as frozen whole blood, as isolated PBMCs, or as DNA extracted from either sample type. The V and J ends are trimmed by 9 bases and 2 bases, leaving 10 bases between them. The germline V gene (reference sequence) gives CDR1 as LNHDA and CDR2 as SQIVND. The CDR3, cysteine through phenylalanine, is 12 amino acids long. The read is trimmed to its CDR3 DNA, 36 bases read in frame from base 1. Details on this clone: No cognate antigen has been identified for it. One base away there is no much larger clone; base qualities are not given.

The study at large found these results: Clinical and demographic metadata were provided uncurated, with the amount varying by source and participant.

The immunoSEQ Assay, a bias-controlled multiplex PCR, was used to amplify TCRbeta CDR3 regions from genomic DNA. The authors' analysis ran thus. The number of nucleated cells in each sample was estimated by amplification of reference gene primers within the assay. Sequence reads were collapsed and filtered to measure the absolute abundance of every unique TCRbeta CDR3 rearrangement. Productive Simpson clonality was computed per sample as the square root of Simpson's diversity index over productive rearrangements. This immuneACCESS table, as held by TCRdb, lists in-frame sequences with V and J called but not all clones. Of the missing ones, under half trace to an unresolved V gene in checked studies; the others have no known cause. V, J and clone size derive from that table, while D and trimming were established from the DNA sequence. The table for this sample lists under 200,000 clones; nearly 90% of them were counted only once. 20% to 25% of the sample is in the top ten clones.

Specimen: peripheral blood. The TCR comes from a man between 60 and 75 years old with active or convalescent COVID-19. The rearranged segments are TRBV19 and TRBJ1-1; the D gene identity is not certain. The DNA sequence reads TGTGCCAGCAGAGGCCTAAACACTGAAGCTTTCTTT. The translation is CASRGLNTEAFF.